This T cell receptor beta chain was sequenced in a study of blood T cell repertoires in COVID-19. Study information: T cells, B-cell-depleted T cells, or PBMCs provided the cDNA or gDNA that served as material.

Here immunoSEQ multiplex PCR was the method, and the copy in TCRdb shows in-frame clones only, minus some. The table records fewer than 350,000 clones, 88% of them present only once. The J segment lost 10 bases and the V segment lost 6 bases, leaving 7 bases of the junction unmatched. The V gene's germline CDR1 is DFQATT and CDR2 SNEGSKA (reference sequence). This CDR3 comprises 11 residues. Participants, roughly 18 to 90 years old, spanned 25 or so US areas. No more than 2 weeks before study entry, exposed participants had met a case of COVID-19. Sequencing was done on a sample of PBMCs or T cells enriched from blood (not recorded which). The TCR was taken from a woman aged 25 to 39 who had been exposed to COVID-19. This chain connects TRBV20-1 to TRBJ1-1; 8 bases align to TRBD1. The CDR3 spells CSAKTGDRAFF. The CDR3, as DNA: TGCAGTGCAAAGACAGGGGACCGAGCTTTCTTT.